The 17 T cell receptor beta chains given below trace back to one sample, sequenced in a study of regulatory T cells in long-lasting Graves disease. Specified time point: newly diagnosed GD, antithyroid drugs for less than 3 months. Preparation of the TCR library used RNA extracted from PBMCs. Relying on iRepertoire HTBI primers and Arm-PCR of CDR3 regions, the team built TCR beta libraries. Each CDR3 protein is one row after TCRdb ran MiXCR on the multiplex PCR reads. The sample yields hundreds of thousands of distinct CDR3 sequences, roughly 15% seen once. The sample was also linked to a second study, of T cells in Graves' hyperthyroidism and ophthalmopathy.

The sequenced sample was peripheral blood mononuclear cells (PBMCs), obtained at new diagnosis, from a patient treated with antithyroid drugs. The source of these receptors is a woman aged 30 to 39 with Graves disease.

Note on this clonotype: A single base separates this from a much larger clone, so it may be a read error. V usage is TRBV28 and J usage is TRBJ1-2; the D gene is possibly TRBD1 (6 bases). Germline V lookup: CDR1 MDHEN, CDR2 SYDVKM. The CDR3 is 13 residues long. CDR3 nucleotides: TGTGCCAGCAGGTTTCAGGGGCCCTATGGCTTCACCTTC. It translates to CASRFQGPYGFTF.

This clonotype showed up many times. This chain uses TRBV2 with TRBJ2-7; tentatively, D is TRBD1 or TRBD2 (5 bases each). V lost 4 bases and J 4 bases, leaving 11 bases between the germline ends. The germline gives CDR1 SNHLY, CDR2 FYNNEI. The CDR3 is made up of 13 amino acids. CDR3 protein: CASSGYWGYEQYF. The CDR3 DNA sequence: TGTGCCAGCAGTGGCTATTGGGGGTACGAGCAGTACTTC.

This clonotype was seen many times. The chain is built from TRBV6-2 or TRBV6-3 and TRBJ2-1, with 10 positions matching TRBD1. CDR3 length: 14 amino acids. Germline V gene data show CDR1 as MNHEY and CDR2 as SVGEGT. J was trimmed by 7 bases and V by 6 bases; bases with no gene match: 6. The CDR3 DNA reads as TGTGCCAGCAGACGGACAGGGGGTTTTAATGAGCAGTTCTTC. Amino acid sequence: CASRRTGGFNEQFF.

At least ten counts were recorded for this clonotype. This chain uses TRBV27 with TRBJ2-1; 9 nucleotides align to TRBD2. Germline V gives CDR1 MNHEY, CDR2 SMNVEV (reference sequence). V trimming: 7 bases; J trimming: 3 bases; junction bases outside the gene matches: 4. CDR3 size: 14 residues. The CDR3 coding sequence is TGTGCCAGCAACCGACTAGCGGACTACAATGAGCAGTTCTTC. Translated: CASNRLADYNEQFF.

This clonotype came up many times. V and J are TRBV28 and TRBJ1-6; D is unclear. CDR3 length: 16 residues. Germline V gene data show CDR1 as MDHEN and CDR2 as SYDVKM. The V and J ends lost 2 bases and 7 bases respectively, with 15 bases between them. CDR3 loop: CASSLMRLERNSPLHF. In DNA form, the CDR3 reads TGTGCCAGCAGTTTAATGCGGTTGGAGAGGAATTCACCCCTCCACTTT.

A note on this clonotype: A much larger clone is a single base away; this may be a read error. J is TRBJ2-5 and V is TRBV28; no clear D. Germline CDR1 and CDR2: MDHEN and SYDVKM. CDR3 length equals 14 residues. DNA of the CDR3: TGTGCCGGCAGTTTAAACGCACTACAAGAGACCCAGTACTTC. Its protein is CAGSLNALQETQYF.

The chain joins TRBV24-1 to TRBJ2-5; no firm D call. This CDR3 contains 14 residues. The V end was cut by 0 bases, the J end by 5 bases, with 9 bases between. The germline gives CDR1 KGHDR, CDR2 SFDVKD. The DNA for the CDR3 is TGTGCCACCAGTGATTTGGAGAGGACGGAGACCCAGTACTTC. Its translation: CATSDLERTETQYF.

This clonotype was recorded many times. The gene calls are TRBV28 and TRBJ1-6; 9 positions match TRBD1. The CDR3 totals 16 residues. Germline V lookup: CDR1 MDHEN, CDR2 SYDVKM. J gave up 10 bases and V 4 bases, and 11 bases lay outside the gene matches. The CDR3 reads CASSSGPGQGLSPLHF. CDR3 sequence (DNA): TGTGCCAGCAGTTCTGGACCGGGACAGGGCTTATCACCCCTCCACTTT. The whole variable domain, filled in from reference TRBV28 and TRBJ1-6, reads DVKVTQSSRYLVKRTGEKVFLECVQDMDHENMFWYRQDPGLGLRLIYFSYDVKMKEKGDIPEGYSVSREKKERFSLILESASTNQTSMYLCASSSGPGQGLSPLHFGNGTRLTVT.

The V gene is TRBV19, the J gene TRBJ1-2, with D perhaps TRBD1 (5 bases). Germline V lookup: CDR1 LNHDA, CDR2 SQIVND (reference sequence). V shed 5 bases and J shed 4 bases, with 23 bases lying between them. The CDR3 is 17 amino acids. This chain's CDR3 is CASSSGSREWTGYGYTF. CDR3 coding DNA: TGTGCCAGTAGTTCCGGTTCCAGGGAGTGGACTGGCTATGGCTACACCTTC.

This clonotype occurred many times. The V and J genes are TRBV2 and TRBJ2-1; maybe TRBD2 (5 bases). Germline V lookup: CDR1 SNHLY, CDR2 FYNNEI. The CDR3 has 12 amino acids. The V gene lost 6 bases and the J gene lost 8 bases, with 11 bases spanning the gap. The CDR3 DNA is TGTGCCAGCAGGCTAGACGGGGATGAGCAGTTCTTC. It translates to CASRLDGDEQFF. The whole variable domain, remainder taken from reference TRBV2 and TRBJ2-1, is EPEVTQTPSHQVTQMGQEVILRCVPISNHLYFYWYRQILGQKVEFLVSFYNNEISEKSEIFDDQFSVERPDGSNFTLKIRSTKLEDSAMYFCASRLDGDEQFFGPGTRLTVL.

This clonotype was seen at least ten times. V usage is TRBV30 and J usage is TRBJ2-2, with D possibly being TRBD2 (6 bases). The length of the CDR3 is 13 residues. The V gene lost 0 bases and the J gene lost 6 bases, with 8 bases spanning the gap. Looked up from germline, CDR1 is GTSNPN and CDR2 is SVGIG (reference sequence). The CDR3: CAWSVSGPGELFF. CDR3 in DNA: TGTGCCTGGAGTGTGAGCGGGCCCGGGGAGCTGTTTTTT.

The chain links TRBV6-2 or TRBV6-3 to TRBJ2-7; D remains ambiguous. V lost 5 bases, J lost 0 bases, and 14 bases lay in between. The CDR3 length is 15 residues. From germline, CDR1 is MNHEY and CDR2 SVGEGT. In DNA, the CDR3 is TGTGCCAGCAGTGAACCAGCGAGGAACTCCTACGAGCAGTACTTC. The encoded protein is CASSEPARNSYEQYF.

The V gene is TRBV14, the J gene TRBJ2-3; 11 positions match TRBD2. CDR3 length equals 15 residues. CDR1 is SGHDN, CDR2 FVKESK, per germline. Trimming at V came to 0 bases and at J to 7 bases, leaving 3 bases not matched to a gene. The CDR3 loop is CASSQEGLAVNTQYF. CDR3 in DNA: TGTGCCAGCAGCCAAGAGGGACTAGCGGTAAATACGCAGTATTTT. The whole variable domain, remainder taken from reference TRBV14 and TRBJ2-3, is EAGVTQFPSHSVIEKGQTVTLRCDPISGHDNLYWYRRVMGKEIKFLLHFVKESKQDESGMPNNRFLAERTGGTYSTLKVQPAELEDSGVYFCASSQEGLAVNTQYFGPGTRLTVL.

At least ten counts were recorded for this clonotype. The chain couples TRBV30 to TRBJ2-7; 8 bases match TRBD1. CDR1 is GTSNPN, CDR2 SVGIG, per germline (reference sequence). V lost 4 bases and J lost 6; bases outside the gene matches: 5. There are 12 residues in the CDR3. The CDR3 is CAWTRTGLEQYF. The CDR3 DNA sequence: TGTGCCTGGACAAGGACAGGGCTCGAGCAGTACTTC.

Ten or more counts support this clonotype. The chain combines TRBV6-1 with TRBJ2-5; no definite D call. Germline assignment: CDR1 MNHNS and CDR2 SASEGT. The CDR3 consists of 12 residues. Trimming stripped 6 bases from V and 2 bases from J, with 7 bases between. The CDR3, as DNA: TGTGCCAGCAGCATCTCTCAAGAGACCCAGTACTTC. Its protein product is CASSISQETQYF.

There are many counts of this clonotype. This CDR3 is CATGGPNTEAFF. CDR3 in DNA: TGTGCCACCGGGGGTCCGAACACTGAAGCTTTCTTT. This chain uses TRBV24-1 with TRBJ1-1; possibly TRBD1 for D (5 bases). Germline V gives CDR1 KGHDR, CDR2 SFDVKD. V was clipped by 9 bases and J by 1 base, with 8 bases between them. CDR3 length: 12 residues.

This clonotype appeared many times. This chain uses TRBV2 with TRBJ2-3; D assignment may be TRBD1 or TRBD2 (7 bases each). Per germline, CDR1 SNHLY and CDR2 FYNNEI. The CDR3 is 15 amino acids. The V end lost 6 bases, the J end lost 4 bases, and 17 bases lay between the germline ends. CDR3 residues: CASRAGQPAADTQYF. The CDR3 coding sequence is TGTGCCAGCAGAGCGGGACAGCCAGCCGCAGATACGCAGTATTTT.